A few counts support the clone carrying this TCR beta chain. The data stem from a study of regulatory T cells in long-lasting Graves disease. Trimming cost V 2 bases and J 5 bases, with 15 bases left between them. Germline CDR1 reads PRHDT; CDR2 reads FYEKMQ (reference sequence). This CDR3 contains 15 residues. The TCR beta library used iRepertoire HTBI primers with Arm-PCR amplification of CDR3. TCRdb reprocessed the multiplex PCR reads with MiXCR, giving one entry per CDR3 protein. The top ten clones hold approximately 17% of a sample with approximately 360,000 distinct CDR3 sequences, 10% to 15% of them seen once. Time point meaning: newly diagnosed GD, antithyroid drugs for less than 3 months. Making the TCR library involved RNA that had been extracted from PBMCs. In addition, the sample was reused for a study of T cells in Graves' hyperthyroidism and ophthalmopathy. This second report adds: Progression to ophthalmopathy was predicted a median of roughly 6.6 months early.

The sequence was collected from a woman in her late teens or twenties with Graves disease. The chain carries TRBV13 and TRBJ2-5; D is possibly TRBD2 (6 bases). Material: peripheral blood mononuclear cells (PBMCs), obtained at new diagnosis, from a patient treated with antithyroid drugs. The DNA for the CDR3 is TGTGCCAGCAGCTTATCCCCGCGGGCGGGGGAGACCCAGTACTTC. It specifies CASSLSPRAGETQYF.